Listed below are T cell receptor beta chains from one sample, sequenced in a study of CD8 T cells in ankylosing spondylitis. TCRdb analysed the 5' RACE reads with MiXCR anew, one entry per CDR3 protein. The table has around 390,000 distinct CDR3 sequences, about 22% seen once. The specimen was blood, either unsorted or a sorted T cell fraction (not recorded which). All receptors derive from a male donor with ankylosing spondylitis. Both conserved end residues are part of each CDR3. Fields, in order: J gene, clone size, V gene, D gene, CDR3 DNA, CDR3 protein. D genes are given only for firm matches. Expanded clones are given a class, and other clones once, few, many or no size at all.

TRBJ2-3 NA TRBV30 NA TGTGCCTGGACTAGTAGCAGACACACAGATACGCAGTATTTT CAWTSSRHTDTQYF
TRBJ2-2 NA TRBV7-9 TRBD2 TGTGCCAGCATCCGGGGACTAGCGGGAGAACCCGGGGAGCTGTTTTTT CASIRGLAGEPGELFF
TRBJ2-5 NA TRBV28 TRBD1 TGTGCCAGCCTACAGGGGGGTGATGCAAAGACCCAGTACTTC CASLQGGDAKTQYF
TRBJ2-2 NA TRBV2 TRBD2 TGTGCCAGCAGGGGACTAGCGAACACCGGGGAGCTGTTTTTT CASRGLANTGELFF
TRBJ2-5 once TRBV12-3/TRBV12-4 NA TGTGCCAGCAGTCACGGGGGCTACGAGACCCAGTACTTC CASSHGGYETQYF
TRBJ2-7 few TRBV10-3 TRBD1 TGTGCCATCAGTGGCCGGGACAGGGGAAACGAGCAGTACTTC CAISGRDRGNEQYF
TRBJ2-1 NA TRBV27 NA TGTGCCAGCAGTTGGTCCGACGCCTCCTACAATGAGAAGTTCTTC CASSWSDASYNEKFF
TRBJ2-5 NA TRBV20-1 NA TGCAGTGCTAGAGATGCTAAGGGTATACAAGAGACCCAGTACTTC CSARDAKGIQETQYF
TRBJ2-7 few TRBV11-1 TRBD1 TGTGCCAGCAGCAGGGACAGGGAAGAGCAGTACTTC CASSRDREEQYF
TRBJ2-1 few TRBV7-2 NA TGTGCCAGCAGCGCACCGTACTCCTACAATGAGCAGTTCTTC CASSAPYSYNEQFF
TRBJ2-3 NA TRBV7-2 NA TGTGCCAGCAGCTTAGGTGAAGGCACAGATACGCAGTATTTT CASSLGEGTDTQYF
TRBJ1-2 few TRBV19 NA TGTGCCAGTAGCCTGGGGGGTGTGGGACGCGGCTACACCTTC CASSLGGVGRGYTF
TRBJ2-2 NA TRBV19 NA TGTGCCAGTAGTATAGGGCCGGCTTCCACCGGGGAGCTGTTTTTT CASSIGPASTGELFF
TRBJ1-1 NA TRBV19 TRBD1 TGTGCCAGTGGGGACAGGAACACTGAAGCTTTCTTT CASGDRNTEAFF
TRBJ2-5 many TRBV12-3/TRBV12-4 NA TGTGCCAGCAGTTTCGGCCTCCAAGAGACCCAGTACTTC CASSFGLQETQYF
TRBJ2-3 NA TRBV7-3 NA TGTGCCAGCAGCAGGGGGGCTACAGATACGCAGTATTTT CASSRGATDTQYF
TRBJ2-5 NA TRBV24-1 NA TGTGCCACCAGTGACGACGGGGGAAGAAAGACCCAGTACTTC CATSDDGGRKTQYF
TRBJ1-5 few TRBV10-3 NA TGTGCCATCAGCCGGGTTGTGAATCAGCCCCAGCATTTT CAISRVVNQPQHF
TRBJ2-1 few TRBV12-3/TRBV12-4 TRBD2 TGTGCCAGCAGTTTTGGGACTAGCGGTTACAATGAGCAGTTCTTC CASSFGTSGYNEQFF
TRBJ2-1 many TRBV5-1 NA TGCGCCAGCAGCTTGGAAACTGGGGGCTATGAGCAGTTCTTC CASSLETGGYEQFF
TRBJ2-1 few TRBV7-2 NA TGTGCCAGCACCACCGCCGGGACCCCCTCCTACAATGAGCAGTTCTTC CASTTAGTPSYNEQFF
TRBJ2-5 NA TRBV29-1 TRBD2 TGCAGCGTGTCGGCGGGAAGCGGGAGATTCGCAGAGACCCAGTACTTC CSVSAGSGRFAETQYF
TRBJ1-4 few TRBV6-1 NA TGTGCCAGCAGCCCTGACTTAGTGGGGGATGAAAAACTGTTTTTT CASSPDLVGDEKLFF
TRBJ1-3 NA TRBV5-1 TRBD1 TGCGCCAGCAGCTTTGCCACAGGGGGAACAGGAAACACCATATATTTT CASSFATGGTGNTIYF
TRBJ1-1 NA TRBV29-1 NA TGCAGCGTTGAAGGAGTTAGGACTGAAGCTTTCTTT CSVEGVRTEAFF
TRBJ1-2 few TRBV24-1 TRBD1 TGTGCCACCAGTGATTCGACAGGGGGCCGCGGCTACACCTTC CATSDSTGGRGYTF
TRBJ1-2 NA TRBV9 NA TGTGCCAGCAGCGTAGAACAGGAAAGATATGGCTACACCTTC CASSVEQERYGYTF
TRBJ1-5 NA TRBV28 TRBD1 TGTGCCAGCAGTTGGCCGACAGGGGTCCAGCCCCAGCATTTT CASSWPTGVQPQHF
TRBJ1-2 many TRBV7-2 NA TGTGCCAGCAGCTTAGACATCGGGGCTAACTATGGCTACACCTTC CASSLDIGANYGYTF
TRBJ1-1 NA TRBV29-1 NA TGCAGCGTTAGGGGGACTGAAGCTTTCTTT CSVRGTEAFF
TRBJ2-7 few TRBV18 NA TGTGCCAGCTCACCACTCTTCGGCAGCAGATACGAGCAGTACTTC CASSPLFGSRYEQYF
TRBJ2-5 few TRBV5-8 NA TGTGCCAGCAGCTTGGTCGCTTCAAAGACCCAGTACTTC CASSLVASKTQYF
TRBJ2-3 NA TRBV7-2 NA TGTGCCAGCAGCCTAGGACCCCTCCGCACAGATACGCAGTATTTT CASSLGPLRTDTQYF
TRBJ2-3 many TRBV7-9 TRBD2 TGTGCCAGCAGCACTATAGCGGGAGTGGGAGATACGCAGTATTTT CASSTIAGVGDTQYF
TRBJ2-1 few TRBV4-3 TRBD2 TGCGCCAGCAGCCAAGACGATTATGGGGGAGGGTACAATGAGCAGTTCTTC CASSQDDYGGGYNEQFF
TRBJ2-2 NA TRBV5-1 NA TGCGCCAGCAGCTTGGGGGAACAAATCCTAACCGGGGAGCTGTTTTTT CASSLGEQILTGELFF
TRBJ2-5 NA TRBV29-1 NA TGCAGCGTTTGCCAACGAGGGGGAAGGCAAGAGACCCAGTACTTC CSVCQRGGRQETQYF
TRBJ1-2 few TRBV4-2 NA TGTGCCAGCAGCCAAGATGTACAGGCTTATGGCTACACCTTC CASSQDVQAYGYTF
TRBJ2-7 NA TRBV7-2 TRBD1 TGTGCCAGCAGCTTAGTCGGGACAGCCTTCTACGAGCAGTACTTC CASSLVGTAFYEQYF
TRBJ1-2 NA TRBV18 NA TGTGCCAGCTCACCAGAGGGGTTGGTAGGAGGCTACACCTTC CASSPEGLVGGYTF
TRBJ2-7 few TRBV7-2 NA TGTGCCAGCAGCCGAACAGGATTTGGAACCTACGAGCAGTACTTC CASSRTGFGTYEQYF
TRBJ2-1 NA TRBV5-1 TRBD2 TGCGCCAGCAGCCAGACTAGCGGACTCTACAATGAGCAGTTCTTC CASSQTSGLYNEQFF
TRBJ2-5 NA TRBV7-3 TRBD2 TGTGCCAGCAGCTTATCAAGCGGGAGACCAGAGACCCAGTACTTC CASSLSSGRPETQYF
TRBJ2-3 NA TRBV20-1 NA TGCAGTGCTATGTTTATGGGGGCCAGCACAGATACGCAGTATTTT CSAMFMGASTDTQYF
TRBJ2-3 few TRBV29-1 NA TGCAGCGTTGAAGAGGCCAGTCATACGCAGTATTTT CSVEEASHTQYF
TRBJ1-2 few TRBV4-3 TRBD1 TGCGCCAGCAGCCAAGACCTGACAGGGAGTTATGGCTACACCTTC CASSQDLTGSYGYTF
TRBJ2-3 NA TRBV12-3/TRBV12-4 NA TGTGCCAGCAGTTTAGTAGCCGTCACAGATACGCAGTATTTT CASSLVAVTDTQYF
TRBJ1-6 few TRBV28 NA TGTGCCAGCACCATTACGACAACCTTGGCACCCCTCCACTTT CASTITTTLAPLHF
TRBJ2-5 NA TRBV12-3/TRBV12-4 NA TGTGCCAGCAGTTGGATGGAAGAGACCCAGTACTTC CASSWMEETQYF
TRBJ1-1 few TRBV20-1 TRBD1 TGCAGTGCCACAAAACGGACAGGGGGGAGCCAAGCTTTCTTT CSATKRTGGSQAFF
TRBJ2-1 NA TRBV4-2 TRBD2 TGTGCCAGCAGCCAAGCTTGGTCAGGCGGGAGTTACAATGAGCAGTTCTTC CASSQAWSGGSYNEQFF
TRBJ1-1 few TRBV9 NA TGTGCCAGCAGCGTTTGGGGGAACACTGAAGCTTTCTTT CASSVWGNTEAFF
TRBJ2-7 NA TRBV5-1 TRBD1 TGCGCCAGCAGCTCCGGGACAGGGGGCATTACCTACGAGCAGTACTTC CASSSGTGGITYEQYF
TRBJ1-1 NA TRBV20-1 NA TGCAGTGCGAAAACAACGGACAGGAACACTGAAGCTTTCTTT CSAKTTDRNTEAFF
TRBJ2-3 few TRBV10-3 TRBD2 TGTGCCACGCGGATTGGACTAGCGACAGATACGCAGTATTTT CATRIGLATDTQYF